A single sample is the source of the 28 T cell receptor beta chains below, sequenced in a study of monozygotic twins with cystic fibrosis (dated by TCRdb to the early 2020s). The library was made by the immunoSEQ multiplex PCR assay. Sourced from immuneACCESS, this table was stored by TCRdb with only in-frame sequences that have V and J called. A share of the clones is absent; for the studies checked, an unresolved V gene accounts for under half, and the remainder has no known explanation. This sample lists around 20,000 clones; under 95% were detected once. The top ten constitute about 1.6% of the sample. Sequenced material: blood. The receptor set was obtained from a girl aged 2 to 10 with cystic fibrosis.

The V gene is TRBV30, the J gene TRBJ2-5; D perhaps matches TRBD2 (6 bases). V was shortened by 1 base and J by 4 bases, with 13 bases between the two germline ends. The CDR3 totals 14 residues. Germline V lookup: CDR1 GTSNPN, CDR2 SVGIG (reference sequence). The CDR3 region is CAWSGKGLPETQYF. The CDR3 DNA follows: TGTGCCTGGAGTGGGAAGGGACTGCCAGAGACCCAGTACTTC. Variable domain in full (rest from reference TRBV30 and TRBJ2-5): SQTIHQWPATLVQPVGSPLSLECTVEGTSNPNLYWYRQAAGRGLQLLFYSVGIGQISSEVPQNLSASRPQDRQFILSSKKLLLSDSGFYLCAWSGKGLPETQYFGPGTRLLVL.

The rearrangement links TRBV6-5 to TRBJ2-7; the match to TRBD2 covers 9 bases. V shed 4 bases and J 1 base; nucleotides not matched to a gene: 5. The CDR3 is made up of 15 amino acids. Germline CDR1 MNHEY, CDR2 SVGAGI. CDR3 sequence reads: CASSLTSGRSYEQYF. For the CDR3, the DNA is TGTGCCAGCAGTTTGACTAGCGGAAGATCCTACGAGCAGTACTTC.

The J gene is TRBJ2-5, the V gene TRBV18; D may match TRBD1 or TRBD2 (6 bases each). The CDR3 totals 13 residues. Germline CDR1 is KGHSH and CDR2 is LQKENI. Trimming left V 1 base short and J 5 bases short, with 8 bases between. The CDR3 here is CASSPRGAETQYF. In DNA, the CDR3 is TGTGCCAGCTCACCACGGGGGGCGGAGACCCAGTACTTC.

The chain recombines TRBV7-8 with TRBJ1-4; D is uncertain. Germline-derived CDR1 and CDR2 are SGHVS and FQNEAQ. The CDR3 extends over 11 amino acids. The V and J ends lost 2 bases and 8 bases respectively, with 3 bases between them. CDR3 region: CASSLREKLFF. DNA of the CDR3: TGTGCCAGCAGCTTAAGGGAAAAACTGTTTTTT.

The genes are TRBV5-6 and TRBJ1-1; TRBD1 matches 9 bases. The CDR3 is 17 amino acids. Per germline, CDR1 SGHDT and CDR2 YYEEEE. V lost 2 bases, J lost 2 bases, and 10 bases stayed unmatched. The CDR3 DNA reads TGTGCCAGCAGCTTCCGAGACAGGGGGATCCACAACACTGAAGCTTTCTTT. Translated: CASSFRDRGIHNTEAFF.

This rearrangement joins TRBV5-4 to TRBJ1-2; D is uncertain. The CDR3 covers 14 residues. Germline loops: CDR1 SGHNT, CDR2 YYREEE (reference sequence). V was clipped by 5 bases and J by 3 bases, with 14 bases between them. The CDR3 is CASSLEVEDYGYTF. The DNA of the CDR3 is TGTGCCAGCAGTCTGGAGGTGGAGGACTATGGCTACACCTTC.

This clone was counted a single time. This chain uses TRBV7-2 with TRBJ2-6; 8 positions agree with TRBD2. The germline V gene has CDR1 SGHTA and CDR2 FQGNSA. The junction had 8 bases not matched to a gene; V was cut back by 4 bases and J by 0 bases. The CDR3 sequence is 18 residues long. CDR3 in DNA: TGTGCCAGCAGCTCCTTCGGGGGGGTCTTCTCTGGGGCCAACGTCCTGACTTTC. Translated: CASSSFGGVFSGANVLTF.

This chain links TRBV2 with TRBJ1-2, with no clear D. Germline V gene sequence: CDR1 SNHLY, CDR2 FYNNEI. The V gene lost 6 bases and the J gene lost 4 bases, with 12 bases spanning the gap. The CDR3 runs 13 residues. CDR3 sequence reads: CASSPDGPYGYTF. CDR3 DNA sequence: TGTGCCAGCAGCCCGGACGGACCCTATGGCTACACCTTC.

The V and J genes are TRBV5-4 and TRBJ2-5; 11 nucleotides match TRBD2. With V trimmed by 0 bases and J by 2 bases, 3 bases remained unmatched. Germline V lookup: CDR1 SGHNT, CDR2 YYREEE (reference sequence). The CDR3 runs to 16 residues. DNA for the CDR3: TGTGCCAGCAGCTTGGAACTAGCGGGGGTACAAGAGACCCAGTACTTC. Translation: CASSLELAGVQETQYF.

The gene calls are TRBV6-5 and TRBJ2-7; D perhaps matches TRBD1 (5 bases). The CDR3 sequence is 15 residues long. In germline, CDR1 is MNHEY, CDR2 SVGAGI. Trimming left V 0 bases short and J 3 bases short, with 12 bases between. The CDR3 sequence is CASSYSVGDFYEQYF. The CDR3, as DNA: TGTGCCAGCAGTTACTCCGTAGGGGATTTCTACGAGCAGTACTTC.

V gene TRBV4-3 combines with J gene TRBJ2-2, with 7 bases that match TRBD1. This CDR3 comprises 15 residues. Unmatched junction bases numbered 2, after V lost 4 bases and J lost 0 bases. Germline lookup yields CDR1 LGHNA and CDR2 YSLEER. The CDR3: CASSPGTANTGELFF. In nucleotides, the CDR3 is TGCGCCAGCAGCCCCGGGACAGCGAACACCGGGGAGCTGTTTTTT.

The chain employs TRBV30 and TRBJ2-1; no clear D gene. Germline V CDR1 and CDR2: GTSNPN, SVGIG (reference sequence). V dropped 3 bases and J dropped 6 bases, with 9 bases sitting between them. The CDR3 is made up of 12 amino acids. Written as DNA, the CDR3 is TGTGCCTGGAGCGAACAAGGCAATGAGCAGTTCTTC. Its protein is CAWSEQGNEQFF.

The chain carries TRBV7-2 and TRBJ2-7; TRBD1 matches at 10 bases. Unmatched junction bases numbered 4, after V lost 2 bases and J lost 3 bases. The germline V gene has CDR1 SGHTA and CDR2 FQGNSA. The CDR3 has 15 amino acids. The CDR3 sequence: CASSLQGTGDYEQYF. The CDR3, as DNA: TGTGCCAGCAGCTTACAAGGGACAGGGGACTACGAGCAGTACTTC.

CDR3 DNA: TGTGCCATCAGTGACTGGCAGGGTGGCTACACCTTC. Its protein product is CAISDWQGGYTF. The rearrangement links TRBV10-3 to TRBJ1-2, with a tentative D call TRBD1 (5 bases). Germline CDR1 reads ENHRY; CDR2 reads SYGVKD. This CDR3 region has 12 residues. V was pared by 3 bases and J by 7 bases, with 9 bases between.

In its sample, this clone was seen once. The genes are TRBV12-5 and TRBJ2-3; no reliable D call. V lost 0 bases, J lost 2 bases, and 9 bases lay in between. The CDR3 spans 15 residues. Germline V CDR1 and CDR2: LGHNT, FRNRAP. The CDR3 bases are TGTGCTAGTGGTTTGGTACTCGCTTCCACAGATACGCAGTATTTT. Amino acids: CASGLVLASTDTQYF.

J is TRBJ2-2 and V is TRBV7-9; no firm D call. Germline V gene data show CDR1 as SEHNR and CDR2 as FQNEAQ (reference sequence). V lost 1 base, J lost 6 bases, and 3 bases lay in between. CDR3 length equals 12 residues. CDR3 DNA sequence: TGTGCCAGCAGCTTAGGGGCCGGGGAGCTGTTTTTT. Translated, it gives CASSLGAGELFF.

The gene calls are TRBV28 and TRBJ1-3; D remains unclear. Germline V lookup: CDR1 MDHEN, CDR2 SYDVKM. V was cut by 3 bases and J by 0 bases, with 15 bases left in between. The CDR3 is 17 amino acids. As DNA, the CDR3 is TGTGCCAGCAGTTTCATTGGTTACACGACCTCTGGAAACACCATATATTTT. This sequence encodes CASSFIGYTTSGNTIYF. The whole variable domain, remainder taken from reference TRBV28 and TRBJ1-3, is DVKVTQSSRYLVKRTGEKVFLECVQDMDHENMFWYRQDPGLGLRLIYFSYDVKMKEKGDIPEGYSVSREKKERFSLILESASTNQTSMYLCASSFIGYTTSGNTIYFGEGSWLTVV.

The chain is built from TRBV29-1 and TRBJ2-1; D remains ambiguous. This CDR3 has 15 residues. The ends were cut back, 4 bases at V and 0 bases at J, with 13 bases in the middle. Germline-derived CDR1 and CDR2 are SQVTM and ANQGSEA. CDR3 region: CSVGSGRSSYNEQFF. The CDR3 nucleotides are TGCAGCGTTGGCTCCGGACGTAGCTCCTACAATGAGCAGTTCTTC.

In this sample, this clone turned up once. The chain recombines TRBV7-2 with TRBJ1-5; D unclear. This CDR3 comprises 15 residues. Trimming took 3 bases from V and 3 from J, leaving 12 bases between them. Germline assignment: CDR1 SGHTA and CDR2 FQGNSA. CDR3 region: CASSLRSGPNQPQHF. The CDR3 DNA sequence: TGTGCCAGCAGCTTGAGGTCAGGACCCAATCAGCCCCAGCATTTT.

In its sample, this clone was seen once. The CDR3 region is CASSTSGGGYEQYF. CDR3 DNA: TGTGCCAGTAGTACCTCAGGCGGGGGCTACGAGCAGTACTTC. V usage is TRBV19 and J usage is TRBJ2-7, with 7 bases matching TRBD2. V shed 4 bases, J shed 3 bases, and the junction held 6 bases outside the gene matches. CDR3 length: 14 amino acids. Germline V CDR1 and CDR2: LNHDA, SQIVND (reference sequence).

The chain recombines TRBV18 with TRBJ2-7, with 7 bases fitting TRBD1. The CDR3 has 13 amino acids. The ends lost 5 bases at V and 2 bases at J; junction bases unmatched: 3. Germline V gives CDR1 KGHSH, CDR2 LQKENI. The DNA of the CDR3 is TGTGCCAGCTCAGGGGGACAGCCCTACGAGCAGTACTTC. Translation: CASSGGQPYEQYF.

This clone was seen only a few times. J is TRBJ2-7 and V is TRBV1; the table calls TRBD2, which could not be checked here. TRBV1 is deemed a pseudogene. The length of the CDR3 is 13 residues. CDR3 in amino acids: CTGRLRPPGEQYF. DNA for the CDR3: TGCACCGGTCGACTCAGACCTCCGGGCGAGCAGTACTTC.

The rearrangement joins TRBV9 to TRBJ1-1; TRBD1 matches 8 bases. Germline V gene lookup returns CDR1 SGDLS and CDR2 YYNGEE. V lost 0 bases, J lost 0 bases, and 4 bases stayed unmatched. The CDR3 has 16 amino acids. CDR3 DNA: TGTGCCAGCAGCGTAGGTACAGGGGGACTGAACACTGAAGCTTTCTTT. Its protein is CASSVGTGGLNTEAFF.

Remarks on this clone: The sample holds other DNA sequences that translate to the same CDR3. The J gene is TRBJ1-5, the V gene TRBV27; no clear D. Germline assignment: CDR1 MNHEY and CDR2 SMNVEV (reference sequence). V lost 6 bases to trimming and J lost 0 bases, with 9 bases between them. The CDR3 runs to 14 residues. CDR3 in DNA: TGTGCCAGCAGCTTTCGACATAGCAATCAGCCCCAGCATTTT. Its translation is CASSFRHSNQPQHF.

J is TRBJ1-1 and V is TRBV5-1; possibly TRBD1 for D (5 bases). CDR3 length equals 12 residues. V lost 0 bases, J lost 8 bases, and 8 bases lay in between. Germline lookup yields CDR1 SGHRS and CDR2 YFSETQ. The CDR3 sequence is CASSLGQTEAFF. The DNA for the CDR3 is TGCGCCAGCAGCTTGGGACAGACCGAAGCTTTCTTT.

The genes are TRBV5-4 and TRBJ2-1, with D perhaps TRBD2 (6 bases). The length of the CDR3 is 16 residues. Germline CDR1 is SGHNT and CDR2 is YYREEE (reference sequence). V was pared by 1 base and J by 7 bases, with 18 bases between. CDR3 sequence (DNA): TGTGCCAGCAGCTTGTCGGCTAGCGCTTTGGGTAATGAGCAGTTCTTC. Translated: CASSLSASALGNEQFF.

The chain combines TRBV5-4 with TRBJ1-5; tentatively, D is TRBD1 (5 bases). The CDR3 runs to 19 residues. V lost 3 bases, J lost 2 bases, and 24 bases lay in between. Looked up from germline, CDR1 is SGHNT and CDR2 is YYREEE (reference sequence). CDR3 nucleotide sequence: TGTGCCAGCAGCTCGCCCACCGGTGGACACGGTTGGTGCAATCAGCCCCAGCATTTT. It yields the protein CASSSPTGGHGWCNQPQHF.

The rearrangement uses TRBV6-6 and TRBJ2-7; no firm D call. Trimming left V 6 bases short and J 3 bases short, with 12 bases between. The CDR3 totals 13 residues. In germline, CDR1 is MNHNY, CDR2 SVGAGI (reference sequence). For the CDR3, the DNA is TGTGCCAGCAGACCCCCGGACGGCTACGAGCAGTACTTC. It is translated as CASRPPDGYEQYF.